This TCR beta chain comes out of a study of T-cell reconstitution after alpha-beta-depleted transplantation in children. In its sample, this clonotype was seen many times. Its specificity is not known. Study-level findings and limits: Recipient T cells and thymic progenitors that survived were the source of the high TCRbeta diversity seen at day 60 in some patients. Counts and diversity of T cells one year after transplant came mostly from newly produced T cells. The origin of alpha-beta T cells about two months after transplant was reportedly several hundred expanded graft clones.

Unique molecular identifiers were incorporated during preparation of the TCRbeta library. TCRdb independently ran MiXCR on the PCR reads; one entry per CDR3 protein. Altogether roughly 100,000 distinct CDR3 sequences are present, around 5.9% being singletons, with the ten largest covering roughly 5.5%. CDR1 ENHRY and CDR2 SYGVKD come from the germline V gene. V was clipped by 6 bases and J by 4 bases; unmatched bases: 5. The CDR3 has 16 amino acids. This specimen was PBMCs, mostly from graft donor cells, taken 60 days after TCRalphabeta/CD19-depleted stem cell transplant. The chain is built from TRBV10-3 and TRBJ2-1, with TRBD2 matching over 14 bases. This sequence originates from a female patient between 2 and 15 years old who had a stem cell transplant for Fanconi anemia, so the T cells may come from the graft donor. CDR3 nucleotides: TGTGCCATCAGGCCGACTAGCGGGGGGGCTTACAATGAGCAGTTCTTC. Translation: CAIRPTSGGAYNEQFF.